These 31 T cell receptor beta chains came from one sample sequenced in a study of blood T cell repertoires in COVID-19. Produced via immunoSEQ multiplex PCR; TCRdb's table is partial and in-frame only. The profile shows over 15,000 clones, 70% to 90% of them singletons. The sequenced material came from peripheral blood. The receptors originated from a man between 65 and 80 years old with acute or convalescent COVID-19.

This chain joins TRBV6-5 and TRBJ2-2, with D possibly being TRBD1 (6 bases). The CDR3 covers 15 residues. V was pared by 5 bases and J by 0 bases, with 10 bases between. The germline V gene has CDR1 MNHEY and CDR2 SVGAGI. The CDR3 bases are TGTGCCAGCAGTACAGGGTCTGCGAACACCGGGGAGCTGTTTTTT. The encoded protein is CASSTGSANTGELFF.

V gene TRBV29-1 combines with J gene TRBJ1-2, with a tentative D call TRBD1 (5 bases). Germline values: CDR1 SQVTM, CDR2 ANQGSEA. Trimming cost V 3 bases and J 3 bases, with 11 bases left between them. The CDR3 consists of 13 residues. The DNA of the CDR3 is TGCAGCGTTGAGTCCAGGGTCGACTATGGCTACACCTTC. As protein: CSVESRVDYGYTF.

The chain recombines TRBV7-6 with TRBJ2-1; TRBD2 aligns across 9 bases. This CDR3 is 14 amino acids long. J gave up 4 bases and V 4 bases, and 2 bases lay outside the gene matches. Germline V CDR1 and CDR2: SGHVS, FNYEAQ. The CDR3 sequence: CASSSSGDYNEQFF. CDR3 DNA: TGTGCCAGCAGCTCTAGCGGGGATTACAATGAGCAGTTCTTC.

In DNA form, the CDR3 reads TGTGCCAGCAGCTTTGGACAGTCATACGAGCAGTACTTC. Encoded protein: CASSFGQSYEQYF. The gene calls are TRBV5-6 and TRBJ2-7; D possibly corresponds to TRBD1 (6 bases). V lost 2 bases, J lost 4 bases, and 10 bases lay in between. Germline CDR1 is SGHDT and CDR2 is YYEEEE. The CDR3 length is 13 residues. Full variable domain (outside the CDR3, taken from reference TRBV5-6 and TRBJ2-7): DAGVTQSPTHLIKTRGQQVTLRCSPKSGHDTVSWYQQALGQGPQFIFQYYEEEERQRGNFPDRFSGHQFPNYSSELNVNALLLGDSALYLCASSFGQSYEQYFGPGTRLTVT.

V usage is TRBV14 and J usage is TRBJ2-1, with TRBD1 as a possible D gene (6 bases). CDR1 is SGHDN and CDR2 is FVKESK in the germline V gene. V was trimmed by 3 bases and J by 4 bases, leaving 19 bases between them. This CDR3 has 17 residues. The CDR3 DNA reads TGTGCCAGCAGCCAGACAACAGGGTCTTCTCATTACAATGAGCAGTTCTTC. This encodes CASSQTTGSSHYNEQFF.

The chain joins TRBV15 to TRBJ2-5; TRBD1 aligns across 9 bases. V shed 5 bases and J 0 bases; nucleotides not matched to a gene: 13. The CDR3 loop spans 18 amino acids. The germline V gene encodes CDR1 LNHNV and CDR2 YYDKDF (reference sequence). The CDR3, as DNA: TGTGCCACCAGCGGGCGACAGGGGGAATCGGGTAACCAAGAGACCCAGTACTTC. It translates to CATSGRQGESGNQETQYF.

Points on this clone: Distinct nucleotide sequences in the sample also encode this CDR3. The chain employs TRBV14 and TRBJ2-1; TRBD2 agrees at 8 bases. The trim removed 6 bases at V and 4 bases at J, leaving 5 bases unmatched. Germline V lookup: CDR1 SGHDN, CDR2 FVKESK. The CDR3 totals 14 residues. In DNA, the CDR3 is TGTGCCAGCAGTCAAACTAGCGGTTACAATGAGCAGTTCTTC. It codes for CASSQTSGYNEQFF.

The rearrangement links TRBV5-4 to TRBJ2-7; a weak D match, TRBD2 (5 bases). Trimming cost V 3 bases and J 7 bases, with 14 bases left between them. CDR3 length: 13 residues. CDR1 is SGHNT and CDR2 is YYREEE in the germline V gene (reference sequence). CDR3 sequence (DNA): TGTGCCAGCAGCTCTGAGCGGACGGGTGAGCAGTACTTC. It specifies CASSSERTGEQYF.

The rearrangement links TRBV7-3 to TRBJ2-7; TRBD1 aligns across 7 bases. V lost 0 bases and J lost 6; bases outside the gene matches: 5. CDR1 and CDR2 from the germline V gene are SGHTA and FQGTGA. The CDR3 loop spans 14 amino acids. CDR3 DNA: TGTGCCAGCAGCTTAACCGGGGCAGGGGGCGAGCAGTACTTC. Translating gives CASSLTGAGGEQYF.

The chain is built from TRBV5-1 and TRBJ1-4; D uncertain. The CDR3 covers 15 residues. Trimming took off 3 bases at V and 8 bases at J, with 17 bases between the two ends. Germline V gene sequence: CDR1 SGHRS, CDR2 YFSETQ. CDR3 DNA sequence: TGCGCCAGCAGCTGGTCCGTGGGAGTAGGGGAAAAACTGTTTTTT. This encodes CASSWSVGVGEKLFF.

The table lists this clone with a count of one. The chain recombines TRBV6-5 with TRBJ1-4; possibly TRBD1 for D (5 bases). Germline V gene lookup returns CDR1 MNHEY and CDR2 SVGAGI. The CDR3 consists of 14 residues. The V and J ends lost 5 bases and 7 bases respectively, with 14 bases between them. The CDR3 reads CASSRPGIGEKLFF. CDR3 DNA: TGTGCCAGCAGTCGGCCAGGGATTGGTGAAAAACTGTTTTTT.

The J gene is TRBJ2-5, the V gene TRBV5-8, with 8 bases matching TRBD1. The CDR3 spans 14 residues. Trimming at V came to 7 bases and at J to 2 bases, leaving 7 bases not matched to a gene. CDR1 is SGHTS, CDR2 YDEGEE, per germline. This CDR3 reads CASGQGALQETQYF. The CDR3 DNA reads TGTGCCAGCGGGCAGGGGGCCCTACAAGAGACCCAGTACTTC.

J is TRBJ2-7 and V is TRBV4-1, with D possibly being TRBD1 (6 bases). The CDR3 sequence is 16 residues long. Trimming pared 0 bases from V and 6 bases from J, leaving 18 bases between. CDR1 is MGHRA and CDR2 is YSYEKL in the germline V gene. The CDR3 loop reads CASSQDPQGNAPEQYF. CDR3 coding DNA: TGCGCCAGCAGCCAAGATCCACAGGGAAATGCGCCCGAGCAGTACTTC.

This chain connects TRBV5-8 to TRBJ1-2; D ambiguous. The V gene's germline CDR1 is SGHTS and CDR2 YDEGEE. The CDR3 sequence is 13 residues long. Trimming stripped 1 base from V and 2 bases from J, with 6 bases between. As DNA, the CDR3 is TGTGCCAGCAGCTTGAGAGGGAACTATGGCTACACCTTC. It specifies CASSLRGNYGYTF.

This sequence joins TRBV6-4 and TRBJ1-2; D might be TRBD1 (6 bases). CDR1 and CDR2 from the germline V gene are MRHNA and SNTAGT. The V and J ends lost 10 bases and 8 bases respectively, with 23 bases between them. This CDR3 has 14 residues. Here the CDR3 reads CAKYRDKLMGGYTF. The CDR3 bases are TGTGCCAAGTACCGGGACAAGCTAATGGGCGGCTACACCTTC.

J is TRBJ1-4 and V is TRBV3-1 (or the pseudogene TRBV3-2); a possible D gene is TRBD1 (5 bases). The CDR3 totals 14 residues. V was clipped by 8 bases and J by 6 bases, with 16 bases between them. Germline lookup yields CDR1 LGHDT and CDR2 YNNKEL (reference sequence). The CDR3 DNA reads TGTGCCAGCGAGCCCTCGGGGGGGGATGAAAAACTGTTTTTT. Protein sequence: CASEPSGGDEKLFF.

CDR3 sequence: CASNPTGWIYEQYF. CDR3 DNA sequence: TGCGCCAGCAATCCGACAGGCTGGATCTACGAGCAGTACTTC. The chain employs TRBV23-1 and TRBJ2-7, with TRBD1 as a possible D gene (6 bases). TRBV23-1 belongs to the ORF category, with a function that is uncertain. The V and J ends lost 7 bases and 3 bases respectively, with 16 bases between them. This CDR3 spans 14 amino acids.

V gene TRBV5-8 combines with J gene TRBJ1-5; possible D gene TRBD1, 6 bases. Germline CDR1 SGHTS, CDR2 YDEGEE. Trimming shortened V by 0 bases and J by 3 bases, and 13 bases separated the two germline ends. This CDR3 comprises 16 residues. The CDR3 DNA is TGTGCCAGCAGCTTGGAGACAGGAGATACCAATCAGCCCCAGCATTTT. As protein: CASSLETGDTNQPQHF.

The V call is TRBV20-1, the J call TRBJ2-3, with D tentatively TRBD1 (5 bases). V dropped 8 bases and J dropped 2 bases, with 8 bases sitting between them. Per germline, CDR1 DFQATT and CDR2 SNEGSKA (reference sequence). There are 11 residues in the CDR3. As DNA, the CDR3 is TGCAGTTCCAGGGCCACAGATACGCAGTATTTT. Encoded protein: CSSRATDTQYF.

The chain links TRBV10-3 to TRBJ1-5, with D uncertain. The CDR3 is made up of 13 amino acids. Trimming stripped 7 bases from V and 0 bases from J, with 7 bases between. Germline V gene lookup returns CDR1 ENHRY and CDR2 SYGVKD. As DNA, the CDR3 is TGTGCCATCAACCCAGATAGCAATCAGCCCCAGCATTTT. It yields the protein CAINPDSNQPQHF.

The CDR3, as DNA: TGTGCCAGTAGCACAGGGGGCCTTGGTGAAAAACTGTTTTTT. It translates to CASSTGGLGEKLFF. The J gene is TRBJ1-4, the V gene TRBV19, with 9 bases aligning to TRBD1. With 6 bases clipped from V and 7 bases from J, the junction kept 6 bases outside the gene matches. Looked up from germline, CDR1 is LNHDA and CDR2 is SQIVND (reference sequence). The CDR3 sequence is 14 residues long.

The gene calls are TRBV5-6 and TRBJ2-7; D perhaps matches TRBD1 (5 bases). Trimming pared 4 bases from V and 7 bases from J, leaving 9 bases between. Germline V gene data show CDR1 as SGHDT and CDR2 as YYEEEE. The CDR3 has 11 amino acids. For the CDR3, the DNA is TGTGCCAGCAGCGCGACAGTAGAGCAGTACTTC. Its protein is CASSATVEQYF.

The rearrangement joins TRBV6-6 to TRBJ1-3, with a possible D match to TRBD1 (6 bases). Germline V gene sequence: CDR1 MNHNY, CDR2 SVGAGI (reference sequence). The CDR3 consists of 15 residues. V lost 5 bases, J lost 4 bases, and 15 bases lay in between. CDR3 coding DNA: TGTGCCAGCAGTCCACTAAGCGGGGGCGGAAACACCATATATTTT. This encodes CASSPLSGGGNTIYF.

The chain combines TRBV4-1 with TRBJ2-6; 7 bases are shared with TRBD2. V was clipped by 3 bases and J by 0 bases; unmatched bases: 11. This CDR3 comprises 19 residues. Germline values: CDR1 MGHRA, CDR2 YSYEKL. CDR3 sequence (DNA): TGCGCCAGCAGCCACGGGTGGGAGGGGCTCATCTCTGGGGCCAACGTCCTGACTTTC. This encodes CASSHGWEGLISGANVLTF.

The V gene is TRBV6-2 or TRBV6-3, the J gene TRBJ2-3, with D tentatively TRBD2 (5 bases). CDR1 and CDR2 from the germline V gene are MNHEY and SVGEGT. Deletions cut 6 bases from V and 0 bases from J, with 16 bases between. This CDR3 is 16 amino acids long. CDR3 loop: CASSPPRESSTDTQYF. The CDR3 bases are TGTGCCAGCAGCCCCCCCCGGGAATCTAGCACAGATACGCAGTATTTT.

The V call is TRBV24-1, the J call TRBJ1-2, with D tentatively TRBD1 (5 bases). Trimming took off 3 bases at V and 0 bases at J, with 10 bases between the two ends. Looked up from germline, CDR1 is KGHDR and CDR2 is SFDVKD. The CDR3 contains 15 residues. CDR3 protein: CATSDGAITNYGYTF. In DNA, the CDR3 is TGTGCCACCAGTGATGGGGCCATTACTAACTATGGCTACACCTTC.

CDR3 in DNA: TGTGCCAGTACCACAAGGGCACAGGGCGTTCGAGAGACCCAGTACTTC. Its protein is CASTTRAQGVRETQYF. This chain uses TRBV19 with TRBJ2-5, with D possibly TRBD1 on 6 matching bases. V was pared by 7 bases and J by 4 bases, with 22 bases between. Germline-derived CDR1 and CDR2 are LNHDA and SQIVND (reference sequence). The CDR3 sequence is 16 residues long.

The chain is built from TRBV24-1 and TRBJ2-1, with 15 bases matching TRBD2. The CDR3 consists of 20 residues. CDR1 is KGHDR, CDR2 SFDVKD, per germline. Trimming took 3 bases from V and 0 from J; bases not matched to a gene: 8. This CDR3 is CATSDRTSGRGRTSYNEQFF. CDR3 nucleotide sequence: TGTGCCACCAGTGATCGGACTAGCGGGAGGGGCCGTACCTCCTACAATGAGCAGTTCTTC.

The CDR3 reads CASSSYSDREETQYF. The CDR3 bases are TGTGCCAGCAGCTCCTATTCAGACAGGGAAGAGACCCAGTACTTC. The rearrangement uses TRBV11-1 and TRBJ2-5; TRBD1 agrees at 7 bases. Germline V lookup: CDR1 SGHAT, CDR2 FQDESV (reference sequence). V was clipped by 4 bases and J by 3 bases; unmatched bases: 8. The CDR3 has 15 amino acids. Full variable domain (remainder filled in from reference TRBV11-1 and TRBJ2-5): EAEVAQSPRYKITEKSQAVAFWCDPISGHATLYWYRQILGQGPELLVQFQDESVVDDSQLPKDRFSAERLKGVDSTLKIQPAELGDSAMYLCASSSYSDREETQYFGPGTRLLVL.

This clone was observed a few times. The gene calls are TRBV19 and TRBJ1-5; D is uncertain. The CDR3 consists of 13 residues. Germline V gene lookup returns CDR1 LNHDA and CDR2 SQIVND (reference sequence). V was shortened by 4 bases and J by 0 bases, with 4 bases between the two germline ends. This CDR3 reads CASSTVSNQPQHF. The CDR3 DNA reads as TGTGCCAGTAGTACAGTTAGCAATCAGCCCCAGCATTTT.

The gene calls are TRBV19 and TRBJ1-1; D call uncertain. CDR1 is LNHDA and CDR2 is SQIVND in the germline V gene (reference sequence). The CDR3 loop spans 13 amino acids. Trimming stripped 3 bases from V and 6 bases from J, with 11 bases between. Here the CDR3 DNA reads TGTGCCAGTAGTATTCAGGCTTTCGCTGAAGCTTTCTTT. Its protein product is CASSIQAFAEAFF.